This T cell receptor beta chain was retrieved from a study of brain T cells in children with intractable seizures. General study results and limits: Pre-surgery blood may have been undersampled, hiding some clones. Patients' HCMV serostatus was unknown; virus specificity rests on CDR3 similarity alone.

Comments on this clone: Its specificity is unknown.

Repertoires were generated with immunoSEQ multiplex PCR, while TCRdb's copy carries only in-frame clones and drops some. The table lists about 340,000 clones, over 90% of them singletons. Time point described: blood from clinic visit 5 months post-surgery; TSC patient then seizure free. Sequencing was limited to surgery cases with top T cell transcript signatures in brain tissue. At least one anti-epileptic drug was given before surgery. The V gene's germline CDR1 is SEHNR and CDR2 FQNEAQ (reference sequence). The CDR3 totals 15 residues. With V trimmed by 5 bases and J by 3 bases, 4 bases remained unmatched.

The sample in question was peripheral blood, obtained less than 6 months after surgery. The receptor was derived from a boy in the first two years of life with tuberous sclerosis and intractable seizures. The chain links TRBV7-9 to TRBJ2-7, with 13 bases identical to TRBD2. The CDR3 DNA reads TGTGCCAGCAGCCGACGGACTAGCGGGGGCTACGAGCAGTACTTC. Amino acid sequence: CASSRRTSGGYEQYF.